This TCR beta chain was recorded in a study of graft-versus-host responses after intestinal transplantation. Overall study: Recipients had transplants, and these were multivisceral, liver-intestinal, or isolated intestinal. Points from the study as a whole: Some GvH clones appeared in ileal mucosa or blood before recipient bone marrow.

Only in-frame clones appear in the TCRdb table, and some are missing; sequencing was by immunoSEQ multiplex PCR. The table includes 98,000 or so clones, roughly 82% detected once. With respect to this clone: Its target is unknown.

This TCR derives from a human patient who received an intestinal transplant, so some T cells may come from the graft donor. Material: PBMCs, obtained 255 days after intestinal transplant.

The CDR3 DNA reads as TGTGCCAGCAGTTACCGCAGGGGTGACACCGGGGAGCTGTTTTTT. It translates to CASSYRRGDTGELFF. The V gene is TRBV6-6, the J gene TRBJ2-2; D may be TRBD1 (6 bases). Germline lookup yields CDR1 MNHNY and CDR2 SVGAGI (reference sequence). V lost 2 bases and J 3 bases, leaving 10 bases between the germline ends. The CDR3 is 15 amino acids.